The entry below gives a single T cell receptor (beta chain) sequence along with its context. Its specificity is not known. This record belongs to a study of cytomegalovirus exposure and HLA in healthy donors. General study points: Rare sequences made up most TCRs, while some public TCRs were found in many donors. V- and J-gene trimming in TCR beta was tied to a missense DCLRE1C variant by an analysis performed later. The study listed 150 to 200 cytomegalovirus-associated TCR beta chains. Presence/absence results assume similar sequencing depth per donor, which may not hold.

The PCR made use of 60 Vbeta and 13 Jbeta primers. Profiling relied on immunoSEQ multiplex PCR, and the TCRdb table lists in-frame clones only, not all of them. The table shows 150,000 to 170,000 clones, with approximately 72% occurring only once. V lost 3 bases to trimming and J lost 11 bases; unmatched junction nucleotides: 14. The germline CDR1 and CDR2 sequences are LNHDA and SQIVND (reference sequence). This CDR3 spans 15 amino acids. This TCR derives from a man aged 18-30 years in good health and CMV-seronegative. This chain joins TRBV19 and TRBJ1-1, with 8 nucleotides matching TRBD1. The sample was PBMCs. The CDR3 sequence: CASSIPARGHGEAFF. The DNA for the CDR3 is TGTGCCAGTAGTATCCCCGCCAGGGGGCACGGTGAGGCTTTCTTT.